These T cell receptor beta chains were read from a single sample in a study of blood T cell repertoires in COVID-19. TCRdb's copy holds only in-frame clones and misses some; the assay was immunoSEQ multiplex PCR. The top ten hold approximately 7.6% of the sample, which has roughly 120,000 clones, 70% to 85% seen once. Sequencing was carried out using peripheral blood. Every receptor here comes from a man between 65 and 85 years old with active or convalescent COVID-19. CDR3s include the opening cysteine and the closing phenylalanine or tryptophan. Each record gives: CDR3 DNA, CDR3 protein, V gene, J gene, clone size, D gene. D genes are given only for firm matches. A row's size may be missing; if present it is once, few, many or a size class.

TGCAGCGTCGCAGACAGGGGCGGGGGCTCTGGGGCCAACGTCCTGACTTTC,CSVADRGGGSGANVLTF,TRBV29-1,TRBJ2-6,.,.
TGTGCCACCAGCGTAAGACACCACACCGGGGAGCTGTTTTTT,CATSVRHHTGELFF,TRBV15,TRBJ2-2,.,.
TGCAGTGCTAGTGGCGTGACAGGGGCGTCACCCCTCCACTTT,CSASGVTGASPLHF,TRBV20-1,TRBJ1-6,few,TRBD1
TGCGCCAGCAGGTTAGCGCCGAACACCGGGGAGCTGTTTTTT,CASRLAPNTGELFF,TRBV5-1,TRBJ2-2,.,.
TGTGCCACCAGAGACAGGTCTCGCGGCGATGAGCAGTTCTTC,CATRDRSRGDEQFF,TRBV24-1,TRBJ2-1,.,.
TGCGCCAGCAGCTTCGTAGGGGATACAGATACGCAGTATTTT,CASSFVGDTDTQYF,TRBV5-1,TRBJ2-3,.,.
TGTGCCAGTAGTAGGACTAGCGAGAATTCGTACAATGAGCAGTTCTTC,CASSRTSENSYNEQFF,TRBV19,TRBJ2-1,.,TRBD2
TGTGCCAGCAGCTTAGTTTTTCCACGGAAAGGGGACTATGGCTACACCTTC,CASSLVFPRKGDYGYTF,TRBV7-9,TRBJ1-2,.,.
TGTGCCAGCAGCGTAGACATATCTGGAAACACCATATATTTT,CASSVDISGNTIYF,TRBV7-9,TRBJ1-3,.,.
TGTGCCAGCAGCTTGACAGTGAACACTGAAGCTTTCTTT,CASSLTVNTEAFF,TRBV7-3,TRBJ1-1,once,.
TGCAGCGTTGAACGGGGGGGAAGGGATACGCAGTATTTT,CSVERGGRDTQYF,TRBV29-1,TRBJ2-3,.,TRBD2
TGTGCCAGCTCCTTAAGAAGTCGGGACAATGAGCAGTTCTTC,CASSLRSRDNEQFF,TRBV25-1,TRBJ2-1,.,.
TGTGCCAGCAGCTTGGAATCGTGGGGCAGACCCTACAATGAGCAGTTCTTC,CASSLESWGRPYNEQFF,TRBV11-2,TRBJ2-1,.,.
TGTGCCAGCAGTGCAACAGGGGGCGGCGATCAGCCCCAGCATTTT,CASSATGGGDQPQHF,TRBV25-1,TRBJ1-5,.,TRBD1
TGTGCCAGCAGCTCTCTTACAGGGGGATTCAATCAGCCCCAGCATTTT,CASSSLTGGFNQPQHF,TRBV5-8,TRBJ1-5,.,TRBD1
TGCGCCAGCAGCTTCGTGAGGAATGAGCAGTTCTTC,CASSFVRNEQFF,TRBV5-1,TRBJ2-1,few,.
TGTGCCAGCAGTAAGGGCAGGGCAGGTTCCTACAATGAGCAGTTCTTC,CASSKGRAGSYNEQFF,TRBV3-1/TRBV3-2,TRBJ2-1,few,.
TGTGCCACCCCGCAGGGTCAGAACACCATATATTTT,CATPQGQNTIYF,TRBV12-3/TRBV12-4,TRBJ1-3,.,.
TGTGCCAGCAGCTTAGTGTTCGGTGGTGGCTACACCTTC,CASSLVFGGGYTF,TRBV11-3,TRBJ1-2,.,.
TGTGCCAGCAGTCCGCGGGACTGGGGGGAAGATACGCAGTATTTT,CASSPRDWGEDTQYF,TRBV27,TRBJ2-3,.,.
TGCAGCGTTTACAGGGGTCGGACTGAAGCTTTCTTT,CSVYRGRTEAFF,TRBV29-1,TRBJ1-1,.,TRBD1